In its sample, the clone carrying this T cell receptor (beta chain) was seen many times. CDR3-region Arm-PCR and iRepertoire HTBI primers produced the TCR beta libraries. TCRdb redid the calling of the multiplex PCR reads with MiXCR, one entry per CDR3 protein. The sample includes approximately 400,000 distinct CDR3 sequences, 14% to 15% of them seen just once. The sample belongs to a study of regulatory T cells in long-lasting Graves disease. Time point indicated: newly diagnosed GD, antithyroid drugs for less than 3 months. From PBMCs, RNA was extracted and then used to make the TCR library. Under American Thyroid Association guidelines, Graves' disease was diagnosed. The CDR3 spans 14 residues. The germline CDR1 and CDR2 sequences are DFQATT and SNEGSKA (reference sequence). V was trimmed by 6 bases and J by 0 bases, leaving 15 bases between them. These data were likewise used in another study, on T cells in Graves' hyperthyroidism and ophthalmopathy.

The sequenced sample was peripheral blood mononuclear cells (PBMCs), obtained at new diagnosis, from a patient treated with antithyroid drugs. The chain couples TRBV20-1 to TRBJ2-7; D is unclear. The receptor's source is a woman in her thirties with Graves disease. Written as DNA, the CDR3 is TGCAGTGCCTCCCAGGATAGTAACTCCTACGAGCAGTACTTC. Amino acids: CSASQDSNSYEQYF.